The 12 T cell receptor beta chains listed next were all sequenced from one sample in a study of blood T cell repertoires in COVID-19. Some clones are missing from TCRdb's copy, which holds only in-frame ones; the method was immunoSEQ multiplex PCR. The sample yields 130,000 to 150,000 clones, around 85% seen once. Sequenced input: peripheral blood. These receptor sequences come from a middle-aged woman with active or convalescent COVID-19.

The chain combines TRBV4-1 with TRBJ1-2, with 12 bases aligning to TRBD1. The length of the CDR3 is 14 residues. CDR1 and CDR2 from the germline V gene are MGHRA and YSYEKL. Trimming took 0 bases from V and 10 from J; bases not matched to a gene: 3. The CDR3 DNA reads as TGCGCCAGCAGCCAAGATGGGACAGGGGGCTCCTACACCTTC. Amino acid sequence: CASSQDGTGGSYTF.

The chain joins TRBV12-5 to TRBJ1-2, with D uncertain. The CDR3 totals 16 residues. V was cut by 1 base and J by 2 bases, with 14 bases left in between. Germline-derived CDR1 and CDR2 are LGHNT and FRNRAP. The CDR3 reads CASGLGAGEGNYGYTF. The CDR3 nucleotides are TGTGCTAGTGGTTTGGGGGCGGGAGAAGGAAACTATGGCTACACCTTC.

The chain couples TRBV6-5 to TRBJ2-1; D unclear. Germline CDR1 reads MNHEY; CDR2 reads SVGAGI. The V and J ends lost 0 bases and 7 bases respectively, with 10 bases between them. The CDR3 runs to 14 residues. CDR3 DNA sequence: TGTGCCAGCAGTTACTCGAATGCCGGGAATGAGCAGTTCTTC. This encodes CASSYSNAGNEQFF.

J is TRBJ1-3 and V is TRBV28, with D uncertain. Germline V gives CDR1 MDHEN, CDR2 SYDVKM. This CDR3 region has 15 residues. The ends were cut back, 6 bases at V and 0 bases at J, with 12 bases in the middle. CDR3 loop: CASRRDTFSGNTIYF. The CDR3, as DNA: TGTGCCAGCAGGCGTGACACGTTCTCTGGAAACACCATATATTTT. The whole variable domain, filled in from reference TRBV28 and TRBJ1-3, reads DVKVTQSSRYLVKRTGEKVFLECVQDMDHENMFWYRQDPGLGLRLIYFSYDVKMKEKGDIPEGYSVSREKKERFSLILESASTNQTSMYLCASRRDTFSGNTIYFGEGSWLTVV.

The chain uses TRBV11-2 and TRBJ1-1; a possible D gene is TRBD1 (6 bases). The germline V gene encodes CDR1 SGHAT and CDR2 FQNNGV. This CDR3 comprises 14 residues. V lost 3 bases to trimming and J lost 5 bases, with 13 bases between them. CDR3: CASSLDPRGTEAFF. The CDR3 bases are TGTGCCAGCAGCTTGGACCCCAGGGGAACTGAAGCTTTCTTT. Together with reference TRBV11-2 and TRBJ1-1, the CDR3 gives the full variable domain: EAGVAQSPRYKIIEKRQSVAFWCNPISGHATLYWYQQILGQGPKLLIQFQNNGVVDDSQLPKDRFSAERLKGVDSTLKIQPAKLEDSAVYLCASSLDPRGTEAFFGQGTRLTVV.

V usage is TRBV7-2 and J usage is TRBJ1-4; 8 bases line up with TRBD1. Germline V CDR1 and CDR2: SGHTA, FQGNSA. The CDR3 totals 15 residues. The V gene end was trimmed by 5 bases and the J gene end by 8 bases; junction bases not matched to a gene: 10. CDR3 sequence reads: CASSPYHRDREKLFF. CDR3 sequence (DNA): TGTGCCAGCAGCCCCTACCACCGGGACAGGGAAAAACTGTTTTTT.

The rearrangement joins TRBV5-1 to TRBJ2-5; 9 positions agree with TRBD2. The CDR3 length is 15 residues. V lost 1 base, J lost 2 bases, and 3 bases stayed unmatched. From germline, CDR1 is SGHRS and CDR2 YFSETQ. The chain's CDR3 is CASSLNSGGQETQYF. In nucleotides, the CDR3 is TGCGCCAGCAGCTTGAATAGCGGGGGACAAGAGACCCAGTACTTC.

This clone was picked up one time. The chain carries TRBV18 and TRBJ2-2; TRBD1 aligns across 7 bases. The trim removed 4 bases at V and 0 bases at J, leaving 8 bases unmatched. Germline lookup yields CDR1 KGHSH and CDR2 LQKENI. The CDR3 is 17 amino acids. The CDR3 nucleotides are TGTGCCAGCTCACACAGAAGGACAGGCGCGAACACCGGGGAGCTGTTTTTT. Translation: CASSHRRTGANTGELFF. Using reference TRBV18 and TRBJ2-2 for the parts outside the CDR3, the full variable domain is NAGVMQNPRHLVRRRGQEARLRCSPMKGHSHVYWYRQLPEEGLKFMVYLQKENIIDESGMPKERFSAEFPKEGPSILRIQQVVRGDSAAYFCASSHRRTGANTGELFFGEGSRLTVL.

The rearrangement links TRBV7-2 to TRBJ1-2; D not resolved. The V and J ends lost 3 bases and 3 bases respectively, with 8 bases between them. The CDR3 loop spans 13 amino acids. The germline gives CDR1 SGHTA, CDR2 FQGNSA. The CDR3 spells CASSFQADYGYTF. The CDR3 region has the DNA TGTGCCAGCAGCTTCCAGGCCGACTATGGCTACACCTTC.

The chain joins TRBV5-1 to TRBJ2-7, with 9 bases fitting TRBD1. The CDR3 loop spans 17 amino acids. Germline V lookup: CDR1 SGHRS, CDR2 YFSETQ. V dropped 3 bases and J dropped 3; count of bases not matched to a gene: 13. The DNA for the CDR3 is TGCGCCAGCAGCTCATCCAACAGGGGGCGAGGACGCTACGAGCAGTACTTC. Translated: CASSSSNRGRGRYEQYF. Drawing the rest from reference TRBV5-1 and TRBJ2-7, the complete variable domain is KAGVTQTPRYLIKTRGQQVTLSCSPISGHRSVSWYQQTPGQGLQFLFEYFSETQRNKGNFPGRFSGRQFSNSRSEMNVSTLELGDSALYLCASSSSNRGRGRYEQYFGPGTRLTVT.

This chain links TRBV28 with TRBJ2-1, with TRBD1 matching over 8 bases. The germline V gene encodes CDR1 MDHEN and CDR2 SYDVKM. The CDR3 consists of 16 residues. The ends lost 5 bases at V and 5 bases at J; junction bases unmatched: 11. The CDR3 nucleotides are TGTGCCAGCAGTATATACGGGACAGGCACTAACAATGAGCAGTTCTTC. Translated: CASSIYGTGTNNEQFF. The complete variable domain, with remaining parts taken from reference TRBV28 and TRBJ2-1, reads DVKVTQSSRYLVKRTGEKVFLECVQDMDHENMFWYRQDPGLGLRLIYFSYDVKMKEKGDIPEGYSVSREKKERFSLILESASTNQTSMYLCASSIYGTGTNNEQFFGPGTRLTVL.

This clone was seen only once. The chain recombines TRBV4-2 with TRBJ1-1, with TRBD1 matching over 10 bases. The CDR3 has 20 residues. V dropped 0 bases and J dropped 4; count of bases not matched to a gene: 17. CDR1 is LGHNA, CDR2 YNFKEQ, per germline. The CDR3 sequence is CASSQEGPASDRGFGTEAFF. The CDR3 DNA sequence: TGTGCCAGCAGCCAAGAGGGGCCAGCGTCGGACAGGGGGTTTGGCACTGAAGCTTTCTTT.